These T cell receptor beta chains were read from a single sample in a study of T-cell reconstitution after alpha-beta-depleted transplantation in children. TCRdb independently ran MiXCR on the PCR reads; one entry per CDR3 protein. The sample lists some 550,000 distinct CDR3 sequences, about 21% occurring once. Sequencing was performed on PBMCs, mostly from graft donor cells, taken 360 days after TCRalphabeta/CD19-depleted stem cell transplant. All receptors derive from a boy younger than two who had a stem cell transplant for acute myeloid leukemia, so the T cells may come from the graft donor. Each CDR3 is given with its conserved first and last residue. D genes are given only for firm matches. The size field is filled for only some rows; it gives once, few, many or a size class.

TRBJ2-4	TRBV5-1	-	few	TGCGCCAGCAGCTTGGAGGGATATAGGGAGCCGGGCAGCATTCAGTACTTC	CASSLEGYREPGSIQYF
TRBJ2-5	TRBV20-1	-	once	TGCAGTGCTAGAGATCTAGAGGTGGAGACCCAGTACTTC	CSARDLEVETQYF
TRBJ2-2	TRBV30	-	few	TGTGCCTGGAGTTGGAACACCGGGGAGCTGTTTTTT	CAWSWNTGELFF
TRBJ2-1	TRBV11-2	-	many	TGTGCCAGCAGCTCCCGGTGGGACCTCACGGCAAATGAGCAGTTCTTC	CASSSRWDLTANEQFF
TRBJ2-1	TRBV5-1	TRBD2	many	TGCGCCAGCAGCTTTTCCTTAACTAGCGGGGGCCGATACAATGAGCAGTTCTTC	CASSFSLTSGGRYNEQFF
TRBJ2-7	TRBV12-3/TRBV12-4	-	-	TGTGCCAGCAGTTTTGGGGGGCCGGGTGACGAGCAGTACTTC	CASSFGGPGDEQYF
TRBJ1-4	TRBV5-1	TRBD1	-	TGCGCCAGCAGCTTGGGGGACAGGGCTAATGAAAAACTGTTTTTT	CASSLGDRANEKLFF
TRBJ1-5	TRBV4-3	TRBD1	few	TGCGCCAGCAGCCGGAACAGGGGTAAGCCCCAGCATTTT	CASSRNRGKPQHF
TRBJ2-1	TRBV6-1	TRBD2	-	TGTGCCAGCAGGTCACCTAGCGGGGGAATGATACTCAATGAGCAGTTCTTC	CASRSPSGGMILNEQFF
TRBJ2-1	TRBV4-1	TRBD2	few	TGCGCCAGCAGCCTTGCCGCAGCGGGGGTCGCGGTCAATGAGCAGTTCTTC	CASSLAAAGVAVNEQFF
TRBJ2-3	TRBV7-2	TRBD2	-	TGTGCCAGCAGCCAACAGCCAGCGGGGAGCACAGATACGCAGTATTTT	CASSQQPAGSTDTQYF
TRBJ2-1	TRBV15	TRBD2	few	TGTGCCACCAGCAGACTCCCCTCCGGGACTAGCAGTCTCAATGAGCAGTTCTTC	CATSRLPSGTSSLNEQFF
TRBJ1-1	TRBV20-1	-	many	TGCAGTGCTAGCGGTCTTATGAACACTGAAGCTTTCTTT	CSASGLMNTEAFF
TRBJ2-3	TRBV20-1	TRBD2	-	TGCAGTGCTAGAGATCCGAGCGGGGGAGACACAGATACGCAGTATTTT	CSARDPSGGDTDTQYF
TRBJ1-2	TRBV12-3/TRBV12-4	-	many	TGTGCCAGCAGTTTGTTGGCACTAGATGATGGCTACACCTTC	CASSLLALDDGYTF
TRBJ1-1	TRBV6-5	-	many	TGTGCCAGCAGTTACTTCGCTGGGAACACTGAAGCTTTCTTT	CASSYFAGNTEAFF
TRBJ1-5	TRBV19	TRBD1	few	TGTGCCAGTAGTACCAAAGGGACAGCGCTTCAGCCCCAGCATTTT	CASSTKGTALQPQHF
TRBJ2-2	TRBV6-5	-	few	TGTGCCAGCAGGTTCTCAGGCACCGGGGAGCTGTTTTTT	CASRFSGTGELFF
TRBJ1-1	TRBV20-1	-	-	TGCAGTGCTAGAGGGGGGGACCCTGAAGCTTTCTTT	CSARGGDPEAFF
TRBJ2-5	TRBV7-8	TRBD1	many	TGTGCCAGCAGCTTGTCCCGGGACAGGGTAATCCAAGAGACCCAGTACTTC	CASSLSRDRVIQETQYF
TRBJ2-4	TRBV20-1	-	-	TGCAGCGCACCCACCCGGGTAGCCAAAAACATTCAGTACTTC	CSAPTRVAKNIQYF
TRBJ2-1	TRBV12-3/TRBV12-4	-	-	TGTGCCAGCAACCCTTCTATTTCGGGGTTGCAGTTCTTC	CASNPSISGLQFF
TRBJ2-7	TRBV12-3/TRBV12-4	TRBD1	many	TGTGCCAGCAGGTCGGGGACAGGGGTCGAGCAGTACTTC	CASRSGTGVEQYF
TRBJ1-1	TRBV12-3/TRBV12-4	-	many	TGTGCCAGCAGTTTGGGGGTAACTGAAGCTTTCTTT	CASSLGVTEAFF
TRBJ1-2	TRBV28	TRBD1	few	TGTGCCAGCAGGGACAGGGTTTGGTATGGCTACACCTTC	CASRDRVWYGYTF
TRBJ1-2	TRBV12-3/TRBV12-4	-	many	TGTGCCAGCAGTTTGGGGTGGGGCACTAACTATGGCTACACCTTC	CASSLGWGTNYGYTF
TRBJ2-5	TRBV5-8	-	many	TGTGCCAGCAGCTTAATCTCTCGGGCGGAGACCCAGTACTTC	CASSLISRAETQYF
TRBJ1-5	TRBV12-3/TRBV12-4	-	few	TGTGCCAGCAGTCAATTGGGGCAGGATTATGGACAGCCCCAGCATTTT	CASSQLGQDYGQPQHF
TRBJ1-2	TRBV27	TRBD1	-	TGTGCCAGCAGGAGAAGCTTAGAAGGGACAGGGTATGGCTACACCTTC	CASRRSLEGTGYGYTF
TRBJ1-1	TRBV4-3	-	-	TGCGCCAGCAGCCAAGCTCCGGCACAGGGTGGCATTGAAGCTTTCTTT	CASSQAPAQGGIEAFF
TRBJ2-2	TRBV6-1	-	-	TGTGCCAGCAGCTTCGATCACACCGGGGAGCTGTTTTTT	CASSFDHTGELFF
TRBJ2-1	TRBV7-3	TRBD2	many	TGTGCCAGCAGCTTAATGGGTATTGGCGGGGGAGACCCAGTGAATGAGCAGTTCTTC	CASSLMGIGGGDPVNEQFF
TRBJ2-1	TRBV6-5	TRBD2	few	TGTGCCAGCAGTTACGACGGACTAGCGAACCCCTCTCAGTTCTTC	CASSYDGLANPSQFF
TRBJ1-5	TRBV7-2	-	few	TGTGCCAGCAGCTTATTCCCTAGCAATCAGCCCCAGCATTTT	CASSLFPSNQPQHF
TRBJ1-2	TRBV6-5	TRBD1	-	TGTGCCAGCAGTTACCTCGACAGGGCGAATAGGGGCTACACCTTC	CASSYLDRANRGYTF
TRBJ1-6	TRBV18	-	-	TGTGCCAGCTCACCACCTGCAAGGGGAGATTCACCCCTCCACTTT	CASSPPARGDSPLHF
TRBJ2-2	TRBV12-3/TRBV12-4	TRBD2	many	TGTGCCAGCAGCTCCAGACAACTAGCGTTCGTCGCCGGGGAGCTGTTTTTT	CASSSRQLAFVAGELFF
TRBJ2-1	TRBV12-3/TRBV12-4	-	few	TGTGCCAGCAGTTTAGCCCTGGTTGGCAATGAGCAGTTCTTC	CASSLALVGNEQFF
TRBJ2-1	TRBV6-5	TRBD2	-	TGTGCCAGCAGTTACTCCCAGGGGAAGCGGGGGGGCTCCAATGAGCAGTTCTTC	CASSYSQGKRGGSNEQFF
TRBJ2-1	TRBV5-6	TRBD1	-	TGTGCCAGCAGCTTTCGACAGGGTTACAATGAGCAGTTCTTC	CASSFRQGYNEQFF